The next 3 T cell receptor beta chains were all read from a single sample in a study of T cells in localized non-small cell lung cancer. Repertoires were generated with immunoSEQ multiplex PCR, while TCRdb's copy carries only in-frame clones and drops some. The data contain some 20,000 clones, approximately 83% of them singletons. The sample in question was peripheral blood, obtained before any cancer treatment. The source is a man aged 40-75 years with stage I lung adenocarcinoma.

The chain couples TRBV5-1 to TRBJ2-2; D not certain. The CDR3 totals 13 residues. The germline gives CDR1 SGHRS, CDR2 YFSETQ. V was pared by 4 bases and J by 1 base, with 5 bases between. The CDR3 loop is CASSIGNTGELFF. Written as DNA, the CDR3 is TGCGCCAGCAGCATTGGGAACACCGGGGAGCTGTTTTTT.

V gene TRBV5-1 combines with J gene TRBJ1-2; no clear D gene. V dropped 0 bases and J dropped 4 bases, with 13 bases sitting between them. Germline CDR1 SGHRS, CDR2 YFSETQ. This CDR3 has 15 residues. DNA of the CDR3: TGCGCCAGCAGCTTGGTAGCAGAGACCACCTATGGCTACACCTTC. Protein: CASSLVAETTYGYTF. The whole variable domain, remainder taken from reference TRBV5-1 and TRBJ1-2, is KAGVTQTPRYLIKTRGQQVTLSCSPISGHRSVSWYQQTPGQGLQFLFEYFSETQRNKGNFPGRFSGRQFSNSRSEMNVSTLELGDSALYLCASSLVAETTYGYTFGSGTRLTVV.

A remark on this clone: The junction shows a germline mismatch at one end, possibly a read error. The chain employs TRBV7-3 and TRBJ2-7; the match to TRBD2 covers 15 bases. This CDR3 contains 17 residues. Germline-derived CDR1 and CDR2 are SGHTA and FQGTGA. The CDR3 nucleotides are TGTGCCAGCGGCTTAACCGGACTAGCGGGAGGGGCCTACGAGCAGTACTTC. This encodes CASGLTGLAGGAYEQYF.